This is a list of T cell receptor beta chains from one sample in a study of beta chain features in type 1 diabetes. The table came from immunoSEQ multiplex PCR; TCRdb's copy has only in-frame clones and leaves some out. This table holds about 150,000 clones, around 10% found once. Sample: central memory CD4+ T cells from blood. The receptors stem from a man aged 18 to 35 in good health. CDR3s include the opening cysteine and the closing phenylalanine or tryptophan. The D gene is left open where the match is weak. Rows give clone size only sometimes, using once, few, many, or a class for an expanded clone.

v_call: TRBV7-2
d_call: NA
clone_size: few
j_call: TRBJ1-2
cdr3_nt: TGTGCCAGCAGCCCGGACTGGAAGTATGGCTACACCTTC
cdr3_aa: CASSPDWKYGYTF

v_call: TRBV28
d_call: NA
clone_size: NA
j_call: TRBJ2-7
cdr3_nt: TGTGCCAGCAGTTCCGGAGCCTACGAGCAGTACTTC
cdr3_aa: CASSSGAYEQYF

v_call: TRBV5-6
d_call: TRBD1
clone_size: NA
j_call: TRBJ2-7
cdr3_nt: TGTGCCAGCAGCTCGACAGGGTTAGGCTACGAGCAGTACTTC
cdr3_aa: CASSSTGLGYEQYF

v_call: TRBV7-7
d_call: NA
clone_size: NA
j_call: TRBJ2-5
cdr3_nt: TGTGCTAGCAGCTTAGAAGGGGGTTCCGGGACCCAGTACTTC
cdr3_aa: CASSLEGGSGTQYF

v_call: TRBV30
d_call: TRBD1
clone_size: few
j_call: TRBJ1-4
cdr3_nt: TGTGCCTGGCAGGGGGAGAATGAAAAACTGTTTTTT
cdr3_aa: CAWQGENEKLFF

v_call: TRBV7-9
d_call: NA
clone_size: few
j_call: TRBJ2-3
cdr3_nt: TGTGCCAGCAGCCCGTTGGATACGCAGTATTTT
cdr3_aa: CASSPLDTQYF

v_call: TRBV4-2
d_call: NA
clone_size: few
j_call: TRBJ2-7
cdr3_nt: TGTGCCAGCAGCCCGAATCTTGGACTACGAGTTCATCACTTC
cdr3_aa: CASSPNLGLRVHHF

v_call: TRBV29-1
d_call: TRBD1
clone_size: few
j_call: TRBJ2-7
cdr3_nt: TGCAGCGTTCGCAGGGGGACCTACGAGCAGTACTTC
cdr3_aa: CSVRRGTYEQYF

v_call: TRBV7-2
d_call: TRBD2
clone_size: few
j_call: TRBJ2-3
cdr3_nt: TGTGCCAGCAGCCGCGCGCCGGGACTAGCGGAGATAAGCACAGATACGCAGTATTTT
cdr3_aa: CASSRAPGLAEISTDTQYF

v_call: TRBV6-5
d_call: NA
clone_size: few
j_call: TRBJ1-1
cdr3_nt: TGTGCCAGCAGTTATACAGACACCCGGTGGGGTGAAGCTTTCTTT
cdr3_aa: CASSYTDTRWGEAFF

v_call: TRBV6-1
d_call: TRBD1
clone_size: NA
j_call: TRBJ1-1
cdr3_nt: TGTGCCAGCATCACAGGGGGCGCGGAAACTGAAGCTTTCTTT
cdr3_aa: CASITGGAETEAFF

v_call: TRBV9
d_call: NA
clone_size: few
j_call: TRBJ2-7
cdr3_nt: TGTGCCAGCAGCGTCGGTCCTTCCTACGAGCAGTACTTC
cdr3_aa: CASSVGPSYEQYF

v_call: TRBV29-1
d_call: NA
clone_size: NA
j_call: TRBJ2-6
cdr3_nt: TGCAGCGTGGAAGGGAGCTCTGGGGCCAACGTCCTGACTTTC
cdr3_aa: CSVEGSSGANVLTF

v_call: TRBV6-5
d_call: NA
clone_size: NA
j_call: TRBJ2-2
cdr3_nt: TGTGCCAGCAGGCGACCTGGGGCCGGGGAGCTGTTTTTT
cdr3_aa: CASRRPGAGELFF

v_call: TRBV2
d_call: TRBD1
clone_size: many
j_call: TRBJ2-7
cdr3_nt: TGTGCCAGCCACCGGGACAGCTACGAGCAGTACTTC
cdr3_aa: CASHRDSYEQYF

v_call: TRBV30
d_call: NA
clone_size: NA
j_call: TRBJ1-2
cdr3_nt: TGTGCCTGGAGTGTCTTGGGGACCTATGGCTACACCTTC
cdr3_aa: CAWSVLGTYGYTF

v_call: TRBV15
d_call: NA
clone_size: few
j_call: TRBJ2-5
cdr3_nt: TGTGCCACCAGCGGGGGGGACAGGCTCCGTGAGACCCAGTACTTC
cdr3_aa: CATSGGDRLRETQYF

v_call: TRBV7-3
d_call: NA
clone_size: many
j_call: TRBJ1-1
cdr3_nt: TGTGCCAGCAGCGAGTACCTTGCCGCGAACACTGAAGCTTTCTTT
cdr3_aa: CASSEYLAANTEAFF

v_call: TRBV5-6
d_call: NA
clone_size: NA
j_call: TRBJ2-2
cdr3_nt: TGTGCCAGCAGCTTGCCCGGGCCTTACACCGGGGAGCTGTTTTTT
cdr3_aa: CASSLPGPYTGELFF

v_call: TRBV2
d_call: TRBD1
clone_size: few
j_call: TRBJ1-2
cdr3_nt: TGTGCCAGCAGTGTCGCAGGGGGAAGCTATGGCTACACCTTC
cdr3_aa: CASSVAGGSYGYTF

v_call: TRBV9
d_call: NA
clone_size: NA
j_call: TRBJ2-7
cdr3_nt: TGTGCCAGCAGCGTAGGGGGAGGCCTTACCGGGGAGCAGTACTTC
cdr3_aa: CASSVGGGLTGEQYF

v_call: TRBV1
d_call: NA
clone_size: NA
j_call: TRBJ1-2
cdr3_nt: TGCACCAGCACCCTTCTCGCCCTGTGGGATGGCTACACCTTC
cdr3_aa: CTSTLLALWDGYTF